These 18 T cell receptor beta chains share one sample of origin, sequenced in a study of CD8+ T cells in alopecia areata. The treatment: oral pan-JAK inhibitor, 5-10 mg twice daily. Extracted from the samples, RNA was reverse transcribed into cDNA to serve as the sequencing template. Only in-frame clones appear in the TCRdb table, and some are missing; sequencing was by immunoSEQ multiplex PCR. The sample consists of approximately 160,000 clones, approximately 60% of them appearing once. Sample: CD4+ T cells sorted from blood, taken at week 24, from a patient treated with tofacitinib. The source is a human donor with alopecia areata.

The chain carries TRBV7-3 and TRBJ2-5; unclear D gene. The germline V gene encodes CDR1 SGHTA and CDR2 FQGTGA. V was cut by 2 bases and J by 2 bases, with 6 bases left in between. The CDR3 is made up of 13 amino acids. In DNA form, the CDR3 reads TGTGCCAGCAGCTTATCCACACAAGAGACCCAGTACTTC. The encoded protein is CASSLSTQETQYF. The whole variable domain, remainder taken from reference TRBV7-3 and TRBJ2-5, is GAGVSQTPSNKVTEKGKYVELRCDPISGHTALYWYRQSLGQGPEFLIYFQGTGAADDSGLPNDRFFAVRPEGSVSTLKIQRTERGDSAVYLCASSLSTQETQYFGPGTRLLVL.

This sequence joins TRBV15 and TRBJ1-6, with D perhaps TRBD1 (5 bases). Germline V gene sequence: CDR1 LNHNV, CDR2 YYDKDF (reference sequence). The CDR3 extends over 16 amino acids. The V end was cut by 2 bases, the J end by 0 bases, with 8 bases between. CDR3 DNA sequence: TGTGCCACCAGCAGAAGACAGCCCTCCTATAATTCACCCCTCCACTTT. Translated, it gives CATSRRQPSYNSPLHF.

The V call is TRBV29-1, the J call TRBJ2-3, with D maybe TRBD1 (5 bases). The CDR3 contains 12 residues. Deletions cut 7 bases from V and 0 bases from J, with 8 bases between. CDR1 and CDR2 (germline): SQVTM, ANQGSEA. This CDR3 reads CSGQLSTDTQYF. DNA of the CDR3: TGCAGCGGACAGTTAAGCACAGATACGCAGTATTTT.

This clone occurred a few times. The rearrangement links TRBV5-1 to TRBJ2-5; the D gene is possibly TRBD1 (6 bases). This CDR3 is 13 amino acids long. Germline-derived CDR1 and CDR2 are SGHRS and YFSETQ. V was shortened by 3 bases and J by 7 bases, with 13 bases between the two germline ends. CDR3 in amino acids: CASSSGQQGTQYF. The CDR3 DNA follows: TGCGCCAGCAGCTCAGGACAGCAGGGGACCCAGTACTTC.

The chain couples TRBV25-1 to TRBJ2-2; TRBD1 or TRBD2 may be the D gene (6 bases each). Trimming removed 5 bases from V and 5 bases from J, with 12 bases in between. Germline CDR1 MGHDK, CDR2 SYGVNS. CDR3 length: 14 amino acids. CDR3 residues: CASSIGGSTGELFF. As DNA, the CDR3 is TGTGCCAGCAGTATAGGGGGGAGTACCGGGGAGCTGTTTTTT.

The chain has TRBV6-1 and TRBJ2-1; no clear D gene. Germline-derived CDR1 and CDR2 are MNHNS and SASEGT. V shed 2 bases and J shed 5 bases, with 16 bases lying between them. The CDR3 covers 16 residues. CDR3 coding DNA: TGTGCCAGCAGTGAACGTTTAGCCTCCTCTGACAATGAGCAGTTCTTC. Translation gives CASSERLASSDNEQFF.

The CDR3 coding sequence is TGTGCCAGCAGGCCTAGAGCGACAGGGGGCATATTTAGCAATCAGCCCCAGCATTTT. Its protein is CASRPRATGGIFSNQPQHF. V usage is TRBV2 and J usage is TRBJ1-5; 10 nucleotides match TRBD1. This CDR3 is 19 amino acids long. Per germline, CDR1 SNHLY and CDR2 FYNNEI. V lost 6 bases to trimming and J lost 0 bases; unmatched junction nucleotides: 14.

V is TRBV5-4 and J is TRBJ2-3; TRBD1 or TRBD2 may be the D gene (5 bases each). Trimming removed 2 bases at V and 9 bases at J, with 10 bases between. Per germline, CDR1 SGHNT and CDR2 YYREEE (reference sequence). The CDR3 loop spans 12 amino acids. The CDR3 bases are TGTGCCAGCAGCTTCAACTGGGGGACGCAGTATTTT. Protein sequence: CASSFNWGTQYF.

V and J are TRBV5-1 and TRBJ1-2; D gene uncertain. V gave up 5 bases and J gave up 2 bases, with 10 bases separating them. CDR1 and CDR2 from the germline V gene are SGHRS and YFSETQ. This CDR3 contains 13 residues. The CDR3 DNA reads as TGCGCCAGCAGGCAGGAGGGAAACTATGGCTACACCTTC. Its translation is CASRQEGNYGYTF.

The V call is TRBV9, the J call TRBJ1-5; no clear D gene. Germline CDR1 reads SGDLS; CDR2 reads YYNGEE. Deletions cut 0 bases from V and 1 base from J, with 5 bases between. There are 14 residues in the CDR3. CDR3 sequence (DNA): TGTGCCAGCAGCGTAGGCCGGAGCAATCAGCCCCAGCATTTT. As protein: CASSVGRSNQPQHF.

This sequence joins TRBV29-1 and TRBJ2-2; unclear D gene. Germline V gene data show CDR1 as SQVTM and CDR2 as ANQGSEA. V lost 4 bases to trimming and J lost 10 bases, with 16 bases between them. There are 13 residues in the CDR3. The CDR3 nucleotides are TGCAGCGTTGGGGCTATGAGTTCTTCGGAGCTGTTTTTT. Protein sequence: CSVGAMSSSELFF.

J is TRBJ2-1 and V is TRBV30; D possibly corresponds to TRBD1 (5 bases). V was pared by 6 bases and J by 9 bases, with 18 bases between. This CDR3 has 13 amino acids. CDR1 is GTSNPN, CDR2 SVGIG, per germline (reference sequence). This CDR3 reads CACTRVPLGEQFF. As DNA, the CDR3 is TGTGCCTGCACCAGGGTGCCCCTTGGTGAGCAGTTCTTC.

Here the CDR3 reads CSVFFRDTHLSQYF. The CDR3 DNA reads TGCAGCGTCTTTTTCCGGGACACCCACCTCTCCCAGTACTTC. The chain is built from TRBV29-1 and TRBJ2-5, with D possibly matching TRBD1 (6 bases). Germline-derived CDR1 and CDR2 are SQVTM and ANQGSEA. V shed 6 bases and J shed 9 bases, with 23 bases lying between them. The CDR3 runs 14 residues. The entire variable domain, with the rest obtained from reference TRBV29-1 and TRBJ2-5, is as follows: SAVISQKPSRDICQRGTSLTIQCQVDSQVTMMFWYRQQPGQSLTLIATANQGSEATYESGFVIDKFPISRPNLTFSTLTVSNMSPEDSSIYLCSVFFRDTHLSQYFGPGTRLLVL.

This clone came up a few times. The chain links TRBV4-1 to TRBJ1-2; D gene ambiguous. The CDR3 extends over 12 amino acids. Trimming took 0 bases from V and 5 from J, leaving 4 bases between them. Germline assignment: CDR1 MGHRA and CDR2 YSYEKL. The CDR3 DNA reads TGCGCCAGCAGCCAAGAGTTTTATGGCTACACCTTC. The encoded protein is CASSQEFYGYTF.

The CDR3 DNA is TGCAGCGTTGGTGCTAGTTTGACAGATACGCAGTATTTT. It yields the protein CSVGASLTDTQYF. The rearrangement uses TRBV29-1 and TRBJ2-3; no firm D call. CDR1 is SQVTM and CDR2 is ANQGSEA in the germline V gene. V was clipped by 4 bases and J by 3 bases, with 11 bases between them. The CDR3 extends over 13 amino acids.

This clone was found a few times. As DNA, the CDR3 is TGTGCCAGCAGTGAATTTCAGGAGGATGGCTACACCTTC. This translates into CASSEFQEDGYTF. The chain combines TRBV2 with TRBJ1-2; D is unresolved. The CDR3 consists of 13 residues. Germline CDR1 and CDR2: SNHLY and FYNNEI. V was cut by 2 bases and J by 6 bases, with 10 bases left in between.

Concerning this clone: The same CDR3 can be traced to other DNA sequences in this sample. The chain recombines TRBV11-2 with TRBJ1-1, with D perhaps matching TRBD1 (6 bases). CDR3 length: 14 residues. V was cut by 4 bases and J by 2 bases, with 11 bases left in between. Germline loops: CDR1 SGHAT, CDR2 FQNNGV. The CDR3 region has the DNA TGTGCCAGCAGCTCGCGGACAGCCAACACTGAAGCTTTCTTT. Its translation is CASSSRTANTEAFF.

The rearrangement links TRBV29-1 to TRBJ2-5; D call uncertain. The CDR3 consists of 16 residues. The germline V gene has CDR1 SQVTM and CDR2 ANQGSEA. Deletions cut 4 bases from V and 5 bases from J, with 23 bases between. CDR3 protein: CSVGVGSLGRSETQYF. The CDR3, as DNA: TGCAGCGTTGGGGTCGGGTCCCTCGGAAGGTCGGAGACCCAGTACTTC.